This is a list of T cell receptor beta chains from one sample in a study of T cell changes during pregnancy in multiple sclerosis. Clones were read by immunoSEQ multiplex PCR, and TCRdb kept only the in-frame ones, dropping some. The sample carries around 38,000 clones, 91% recorded once. The sequences come from CD8+ T cells from peripheral blood mononuclear cells, collected in the second trimester of pregnancy. Every receptor here comes from a female donor with multiple sclerosis, enrolled in a pregnancy study. The CDR3 runs from the conserved cysteine through the conserved F or W. Each record gives: D gene, V gene, J gene, clone size, CDR3 DNA, CDR3 protein. The D gene is left open where the match is weak. Clone size appears in some rows only: once, few, many, or a class for an expanded clone.

-	TRBV6-1	TRBJ1-1	-	TGTGCCAGCAGTTCGGTTAGAGGGTTGAACACTGAAGCTTTCTTT	CASSSVRGLNTEAFF
-	TRBV30	TRBJ2-7	-	TGTGCCTGGGAGGAGATTCATCAGGGGGACTCCTCCTACGAGCAGTACTTC	CAWEEIHQGDSSYEQYF
TRBD1	TRBV4-1	TRBJ2-7	-	TGCGCCAGCAGCCGGGAGAACCGACAGGGCGGCCAGTACTTC	CASSRENRQGGQYF
-	TRBV6-5	TRBJ2-7	-	TGTGCCAGCAGTTACTCGCGGAGCTCCTACGAGCAGTACTTC	CASSYSRSSYEQYF
-	TRBV6-1	TRBJ2-7	-	TGTGCCAGCAGTGTACCCTTGAGCCTACGATGGCAGTACTTC	CASSVPLSLRWQYF
-	TRBV6-5	TRBJ1-3	-	TGTGCCAGCAGTTACGGTGTAGAAGGAAACACCATATATTTT	CASSYGVEGNTIYF
TRBD1	TRBV4-1	TRBJ1-1	-	TGCGCCAGCAGCCAAGATCCTGGACAGGGGGCCGGTGAAGCTTTCTTT	CASSQDPGQGAGEAFF
TRBD1	TRBV27	TRBJ1-5	once	TGTGCCAGCAGTCCCGGGACAGGGGGGCATCAGCCCCAGCATTTT	CASSPGTGGHQPQHF
-	TRBV5-4	TRBJ1-1	once	TGTGCCAGCAGCTTCTTGGGGCTCCTAAACACTGAAGCTTTCTTT	CASSFLGLLNTEAFF
-	TRBV2	TRBJ2-1	-	TGTGCCAGCTCGGATCCCCCCGGGGACATGTACAATGAGCAGTTCTTC	CASSDPPGDMYNEQFF
-	TRBV7-2	TRBJ1-5	once	TGTGCCAGCAGCTTAGTAACCGGGGGGTACCAGCATTTT	CASSLVTGGYQHF
TRBD2	TRBV5-6	TRBJ2-5	-	TGTGCCAGCAGCGTCGGGACTAGCGTCCAAGAGACCCAGTACTTC	CASSVGTSVQETQYF
-	TRBV27	TRBJ1-1	-	TGTGCCAGCAGTCTTACCCCCGGGTCGAACACTGAAGCTTTCTTT	CASSLTPGSNTEAFF
-	TRBV4-2	TRBJ1-1	-	TGTGCCAGCAGCCAAGTAGCCCGGGGGAGGGCGGACACTGAAGCTTTCTTT	CASSQVARGRADTEAFF
-	TRBV13	TRBJ1-5	-	TGTGCCAGCAGCTTTAGACAGCTAAATCAGCCCCAGCATTTT	CASSFRQLNQPQHF
-	TRBV25-1	TRBJ1-3	-	TGTGCCAGCAGTGAATGGCCAGGGTCTGGAAACACCATATATTTT	CASSEWPGSGNTIYF
TRBD1	TRBV9	TRBJ1-1	-	TGTGCCAGCAGCGTAAACCAGGGACAGGGCACTGAAGCTTTCTTT	CASSVNQGQGTEAFF
TRBD2	TRBV5-4	TRBJ2-7	-	TGTGCCAGCCGGGGGGAATACGAGCAGTACTTC	CASRGEYEQYF
-	TRBV20-1	TRBJ2-1	-	TGCAGTGCGAGACTAGGCGATGAGCAGTTCTTC	CSARLGDEQFF
TRBD2	TRBV14	TRBJ2-7	-	TGTGCCAGCAGCAAGCTAGCGGGGGACTACGAGCAGTACTTC	CASSKLAGDYEQYF
-	TRBV27	TRBJ2-2	-	TGTGCCAGCAGGTCAGGGGCTGGCACCGGGGAGCTGTTTTTT	CASRSGAGTGELFF
-	TRBV27	TRBJ2-7	-	TGTGCCACCTCGCGGGACGGGAGTCTCTACGAGCAGTACTTC	CATSRDGSLYEQYF
-	TRBV13	TRBJ1-1	-	TGTGCCAGCAGCTTAGGGGGAGGAGAGAACACTGAAGCTTTCTTT	CASSLGGGENTEAFF
-	TRBV11-3	TRBJ2-3	-	TGTGCCAGCAGTCGACGACGGTCTGGCGGGACAGATACGCAGTATTTT	CASSRRRSGGTDTQYF
TRBD1	TRBV9	TRBJ2-7	-	TGTGCCAGCAGCGTGACCGGGACAGGGAACTACGAGCAGTACTTC	CASSVTGTGNYEQYF
-	TRBV5-1	TRBJ2-2	few	TGCGCCAGCAACGCAGGTTTGAACACCGGGGAGCTGTTTTTT	CASNAGLNTGELFF
-	TRBV7-6	TRBJ1-1	-	TGTGCCAGCAGCTTCAACTCAGGGATAGGGACTGAAGCTTTCTTT	CASSFNSGIGTEAFF
TRBD1	TRBV27	TRBJ1-2	once	TGTGCCAGCAGCTCGACAGGGGGCTATGGCTACACCTTC	CASSSTGGYGYTF
TRBD1	TRBV4-3	TRBJ1-2	few	TGCGCCAGCAGCCCCCGATCCGGGACAGGATACGGCTACACCTTC	CASSPRSGTGYGYTF
TRBD2	TRBV11-1	TRBJ2-1	-	TGTGCCAGCAGCCCATCCTATAGCGGGGGAAATGAGCAGTTCTTC	CASSPSYSGGNEQFF
TRBD1	TRBV7-2	TRBJ2-1	-	TGTGCCAGCAGCCTAAAGACAGGGGGCAATGAGCAGTTCTTC	CASSLKTGGNEQFF
-	TRBV7-7	TRBJ2-1	-	TGTGCCAGCAGCCAAGAGGTTGCAGGGGCTGGCTCCTACAATGAGCAGTTCTTC	CASSQEVAGAGSYNEQFF
TRBD1	TRBV27	TRBJ2-3	once	TGTGCCAGCAGGGAGACAGGGGATGTTCGCGCCTTCACAGATACGCAGTATTTT	CASRETGDVRAFTDTQYF
TRBD2	TRBV7-2	TRBJ2-1	-	TGTGCCAGCAGACTAGCGGGGGGCTCCTACAATGAGCAGTTCTTC	CASRLAGGSYNEQFF
TRBD1	TRBV11-2	TRBJ1-2	-	TGTGCCAGCAGCTTCACAGGGGGCGCGGGTTTTTCAGATGGCTACACCTTC	CASSFTGGAGFSDGYTF
-	TRBV6-1	TRBJ1-1	-	TGTGCCGTCAGGGTGGGCTATGAAGCTTTCTTT	CAVRVGYEAFF
TRBD1	TRBV4-3	TRBJ1-2	-	TGCGCCAGCAGCCAAGTACAGGGGAGAGGCTACACCTTC	CASSQVQGRGYTF